This T cell receptor beta chain stems from a study of Graves' ophthalmopathy and Graves' hyperthyroidism. This clonotype was found many times. RNA transcripts were the template, and TCR beta CDR3 regions were amplified from them. Second-round multiplex PCR came after a first-round RT-PCR that employed HTBI primers. TCRdb analysed the multiplex PCR reads with MiXCR anew, one entry per CDR3 protein. Here the sample spans nearly 400,000 distinct CDR3 sequences, about 16% being singletons. The TCR originated in a woman between 18 and 29 years old with Graves' ophthalmopathy. The material sequenced was peripheral blood.

The CDR3 nucleotides are TGTGCCAGCAGCCCGGGCCAAAACATTCAGTACTTC. This translates into CASSPGQNIQYF. This chain links TRBV4-2 with TRBJ2-4; D not resolved. V lost 4 bases and J lost 5, with 6 bases in between. The CDR3 length is 12 residues. Germline CDR1 and CDR2: LGHNA and YNFKEQ.